The entry below describes one TCR beta chain. The entry originates in a study of blood T cell repertoires in COVID-19. Germline loops: CDR1 MNHEY, CDR2 SVGAGI. This CDR3 is 14 amino acids long. J was trimmed by 8 bases and V by 6 bases; bases with no gene match: 8. Clones were read by immunoSEQ multiplex PCR, and TCRdb kept only the in-frame ones, dropping some. The sample consists of about 47,000 clones, 80% to 85% of them appearing once. The clonotype comes from a man between 60 and 70 years old with active COVID-19. Sequences were obtained from peripheral blood. The chain couples TRBV6-5 to TRBJ1-4; 8 bases line up with TRBD1. CDR3 sequence (DNA): TGTGCCAGCAGACCGGACAGGGCGGGCGAAAAACTGTTTTTT. This gives the protein CASRPDRAGEKLFF.